The present T cell receptor beta chain was sequenced within a study of blood T cell repertoires in COVID-19. In the study overall: Italy, Spain and the United States were the sources of the convalescent and acute COVID-19 samples. Nucleic acid was either cDNA or gDNA, and it came from T cells, B-cell-depleted T cells, or PBMCs.

Only in-frame clones appear in the TCRdb table, and some are missing; sequencing was by immunoSEQ multiplex PCR. The repertoire holds 190,000 or so clones, with about 85% as singletons. The CDR3 has 14 amino acids. V lost 1 base and J 4 bases, leaving 10 bases between the germline ends. Germline loops: CDR1 SSHAT, CDR2 FNYEAQ (reference sequence). The gene calls are TRBV7-7 and TRBJ2-5, with D maybe TRBD2 (5 bases). This clonotype was sampled from a woman of 80 years or more with acute or convalescent COVID-19. Sequenced material: peripheral blood. As DNA, the CDR3 is TGTGCCAGCAGCTTAGGTCTAGCTAGAGAGACCCAGTACTTC. Its protein product is CASSLGLARETQYF.